This passage covers 19 T cell receptor beta chains from one sample sequenced in a study of regulatory T cells in long-lasting Graves disease. Time point indicated: newly diagnosed GD, antithyroid drugs for less than 3 months. The authors made the TCR library using RNA they extracted from PBMCs. Through Arm-PCR of CDR3 regions and iRepertoire HTBI primers, TCR beta libraries were built. From the multiplex PCR reads, TCRdb called clonotypes with MiXCR, one entry per CDR3 protein. The table includes about 540,000 distinct CDR3 sequences, approximately 15% detected once. This sample was also put to use in a study of T cells in Graves' hyperthyroidism and ophthalmopathy.

The sequencing used peripheral blood mononuclear cells (PBMCs), collected at new diagnosis, from a patient treated with antithyroid drugs. These receptors all come from a man in his thirties or forties with Graves disease.

The chain recombines TRBV29-1 with TRBJ2-1; D might be TRBD2 (7 bases). The CDR3 is 14 residues long. Between the trimmed V and J ends, which lost 5 bases and 1 base, there was a span of 12 bases. Germline CDR1 reads SQVTM; CDR2 reads ANQGSEA. The CDR3, as DNA: TGCAGCGTTCGGAGCGGGACATCCTACAATGAGCAGTTCTTC. Translation gives CSVRSGTSYNEQFF.

Ten or more counts support this clonotype. V usage is TRBV27 and J usage is TRBJ2-5; a weak D match, TRBD1 (7 bases). CDR1 MNHEY and CDR2 SMNVEV come from the germline V gene (reference sequence). CDR3 length: 15 residues. V was pared by 5 bases and J by 2 bases, with 15 bases between. The CDR3 DNA reads TGTGCCAGCAGTCAACAGGGGAGGCCTCAAGAGACCCAGTACTTC. It is translated as CASSQQGRPQETQYF.

The chain carries TRBV12-3 or TRBV12-4 and TRBJ2-7; D is ambiguous. The germline V and J ends were trimmed by 1 base and 10 bases, with 11 bases remaining between them. CDR3 length equals 12 residues. DNA for the CDR3: TGTGCCAGCAGTTTAGGGGCAGGCCCCCAGTACTTC. Protein: CASSLGAGPQYF.

The J gene is TRBJ2-1, the V gene TRBV7-9; 8 bases align to TRBD2. After removal of 5 bases from V and 13 bases from J, the junction contained 25 bases not matched to a gene. The CDR3 has 18 amino acids. The germline V gene has CDR1 SEHNR and CDR2 FQNEAQ (reference sequence). The DNA of the CDR3 is TGTGCCAGCAGCACAAAAACCGGGACTAGTATCTGGTCTATCAAACAGTTCTTC. Its translation: CASSTKTGTSIWSIKQFF.

Worth noting for this clonotype: A much larger clonotype is one base distant, so this may be a read error. The V gene is TRBV29-1, the J gene TRBJ2-5; 7 positions match TRBD1. In germline, CDR1 is SQVTM, CDR2 ANQGSEA. Germline trimming cut 5 bases from V and 3 bases from J; bases unmatched to any gene: 6. There are 13 residues in the CDR3. CDR3 residues: CSVTQGMEETQYF. In DNA, the CDR3 is TGCAGCGTTACACAGGGGATGGAAGAGACCCAGTACTTC.

This clonotype was found many times. V gene TRBV7-9 combines with J gene TRBJ2-1, with 8 bases identical to TRBD2. There are 15 residues in the CDR3. V was clipped by 1 base and J by 9 bases; unmatched bases: 8. Germline V gene lookup returns CDR1 SEHNR and CDR2 FQNEAQ (reference sequence). The chain's CDR3 is CASSLVRREVSEQFF. As DNA, the CDR3 is TGTGCCAGCAGCTTAGTCCGGCGGGAGGTCAGTGAGCAGTTCTTC.

This clonotype was picked up many times. The rearrangement joins TRBV5-1 to TRBJ1-1, with D maybe TRBD1 (6 bases). V lost 0 bases to trimming and J lost 0 bases, with 18 bases between them. CDR1 SGHRS and CDR2 YFSETQ come from the germline V gene. CDR3 size: 18 residues. CDR3 in amino acids: CASSLGLRTDLLNTEAFF. The CDR3 bases are TGCGCCAGCAGCTTGGGTTTAAGGACAGACCTCTTGAACACTGAAGCTTTCTTT.

In this sample, this clonotype turned up many times. The genes are TRBV10-3 and TRBJ2-7, with a tentative D call TRBD1 (5 bases). The CDR3 is made up of 13 amino acids. Germline values: CDR1 ENHRY, CDR2 SYGVKD. The V end was cut by 4 bases, the J end by 2 bases, with 9 bases between. The CDR3 here is CAISVDMAYEQYF. The CDR3, as DNA: TGTGCCATCAGTGTGGACATGGCCTACGAGCAGTACTTC.

This chain uses TRBV24-1 with TRBJ2-7, with TRBD2 matching 8 bases. V lost 5 bases to trimming and J lost 6 bases; unmatched junction nucleotides: 11. The CDR3 consists of 15 residues. Germline CDR1 KGHDR, CDR2 SFDVKD. The CDR3 DNA follows: TGTGCCACCAGTGGTAGGAGCGGGAGAGAATCCGAGCAGTACTTC. Translated: CATSGRSGRESEQYF.

CDR3 in DNA: TGTGCCAGCAGCTCCTTTGGGGAAAAACTGTTTTTT. Its protein is CASSSFGEKLFF. The chain couples TRBV7-3 to TRBJ1-4; D is uncertain. Trimming shortened V by 4 bases and J by 8 bases, and 8 bases separated the two germline ends. This CDR3 spans 12 amino acids. Germline V CDR1 and CDR2: SGHTA, FQGTGA.

The chain couples TRBV18 to TRBJ2-2, with 9 bases aligning to TRBD2. In germline, CDR1 is KGHSH, CDR2 LQKENI. With 6 bases clipped from V and 7 bases from J, the junction kept 9 bases outside the gene matches. This CDR3 has 15 residues. The CDR3: CASSRGLAIGGELFF. The CDR3 DNA is TGTGCCAGCTCCCGCGGACTAGCGATTGGCGGGGAGCTGTTTTTT. The whole variable domain, filled in from reference TRBV18 and TRBJ2-2, reads NAGVMQNPRHLVRRRGQEARLRCSPMKGHSHVYWYRQLPEEGLKFMVYLQKENIIDESGMPKERFSAEFPKEGPSILRIQQVVRGDSAAYFCASSRGLAIGGELFFGEGSRLTVL.

With respect to this clonotype: A much larger clonotype is one base distant, so this may be a read error. The gene calls are TRBV20-1 and TRBJ2-1; the match to TRBD2 covers 7 bases. In germline, CDR1 is DFQATT, CDR2 SNEGSKA (reference sequence). The CDR3 has 15 residues. The CDR3 DNA sequence: TGCGGTGCTAGAGATCAAAGCGGGAAATACAATGAGCAGTTCTTC. As protein: CGARDQSGKYNEQFF.

V gene TRBV28 combines with J gene TRBJ2-1, with TRBD2 identical over 7 bases. Germline CDR1 and CDR2: MDHEN and SYDVKM. The CDR3 extends over 16 amino acids. V shed 6 bases, J shed 3 bases, and the junction held 11 bases outside the gene matches. The CDR3 region has the DNA TGTGCCAGCAGCCAAGGGTCTAGCGGACGCTACAATGAGCAGTTCTTC. Translating it yields CASSQGSSGRYNEQFF.

This clonotype was recorded at least ten times. The gene calls are TRBV12-3 or TRBV12-4 and TRBJ1-4; no firm D call. This CDR3 comprises 16 residues. V was shortened by 7 bases and J by 5 bases, with 20 bases between the two germline ends. Written as DNA, the CDR3 is TGTGCCAGCAACAAACCCCCAGGACCTGACAATGAAAAACTGTTTTTT. Amino acids: CASNKPPGPDNEKLFF.

This clonotype was recorded many times. This rearrangement joins TRBV9 to TRBJ1-4; a possible D gene is TRBD1 (5 bases). The CDR3 totals 16 residues. With 3 bases removed from V and 5 bases from J, the gap between germline ends came to 17 bases. Germline V gene sequence: CDR1 SGDLS, CDR2 YYNGEE. CDR3 sequence reads: CASSEEDRRGNEKLFF. The CDR3 nucleotides are TGTGCCAGCAGCGAGGAAGACCGGAGGGGAAATGAAAAACTGTTTTTT.

This clonotype was found many times. V is TRBV10-3 and J is TRBJ1-6, with D maybe TRBD1 (5 bases). Between the trimmed V and J ends, which lost 1 base and 10 bases, there was a span of 14 bases. The CDR3 sequence is 15 residues long. Germline CDR1 and CDR2: ENHRY and SYGVKD. DNA for the CDR3: TGTGCCATCAGTGAGTGGGGACGGGTTAAATCACCCCTCCACTTT. Amino acid sequence: CAISEWGRVKSPLHF.

The V call is TRBV20-1, the J call TRBJ2-2; D not certain. CDR1 is DFQATT, CDR2 SNEGSKA, per germline (reference sequence). The CDR3 is 14 amino acids. The V gene lost 0 bases and the J gene lost 6 bases, with 11 bases spanning the gap. The CDR3 coding sequence is TGCAGTGCTAGAGATTCAGGTCGGGCCGGGGAGCTGTTTTTT. Amino acids: CSARDSGRAGELFF.

This clonotype was detected ten times or more. The chain joins TRBV5-6 to TRBJ2-7, with D unresolved. CDR1 is SGHDT, CDR2 YYEEEE, per germline. The CDR3 consists of 13 residues. Deletions cut 1 base from V and 0 bases from J, with 5 bases between. The CDR3 DNA follows: TGTGCCAGCAGCTTGTTTACCTCCTACGAGCAGTACTTC. Its protein product is CASSLFTSYEQYF.

The chain carries TRBV5-1 and TRBJ2-3; 9 positions match TRBD2. Trimming cost V 3 bases and J 0 bases; bases outside gene matches: 5. There are 16 residues in the CDR3. Germline-derived CDR1 and CDR2 are SGHRS and YFSETQ. In DNA, the CDR3 is TGCGCCAGCAGCTCCGGACTAGCGACTAGCACAGATACGCAGTATTTT. This encodes CASSSGLATSTDTQYF.